The clone carrying this T cell receptor beta chain has ten or more counts. Each CDR3 protein is one row after TCRdb ran MiXCR on the 5' RACE reads. The repertoire has about 20,000 distinct CDR3 sequences, about 10% of them found once; the top ten carry roughly 20%. This sample is part of a study of neurological immune-mediated disorders. CDR3 length: 14 amino acids. V was shortened by 5 bases and J by 2 bases, with 14 bases between the two germline ends. The germline CDR1 and CDR2 sequences are DFQATT and SNEGSKA (reference sequence). This chain connects TRBV20-1 to TRBJ2-3; possible D gene TRBD1, 5 bases. The source of this sequence is a woman aged 60-75 years with HTLV-1-associated myelopathy (HAM/TSP). Input material: PBMCs. The CDR3 DNA sequence: TGCAGTGCTGTAGACAGAGTATTCACAGATACGCAGTATTTT. Protein sequence: CSAVDRVFTDTQYF.